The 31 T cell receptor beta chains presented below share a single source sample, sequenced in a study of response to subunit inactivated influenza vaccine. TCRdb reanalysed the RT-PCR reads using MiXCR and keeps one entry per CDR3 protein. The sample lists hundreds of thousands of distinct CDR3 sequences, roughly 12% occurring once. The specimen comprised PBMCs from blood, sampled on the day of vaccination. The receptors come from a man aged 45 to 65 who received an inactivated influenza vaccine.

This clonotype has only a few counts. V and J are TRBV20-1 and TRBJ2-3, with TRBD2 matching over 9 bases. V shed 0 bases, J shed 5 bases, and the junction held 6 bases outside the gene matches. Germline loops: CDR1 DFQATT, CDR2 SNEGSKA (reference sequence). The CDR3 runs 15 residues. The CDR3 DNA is TGCAGTGCTAGAGATAGGCGGGGGGGACTAGATACGCAGTATTTT. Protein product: CSARDRRGGLDTQYF.

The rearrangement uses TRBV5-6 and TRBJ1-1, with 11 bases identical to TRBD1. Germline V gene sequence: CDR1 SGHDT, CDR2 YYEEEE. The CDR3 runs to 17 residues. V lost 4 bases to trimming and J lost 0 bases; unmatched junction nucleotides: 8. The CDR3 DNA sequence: TGTGCCAGCAGCGATGGACAGGGGGCCACCCTGAACACTGAAGCTTTCTTT. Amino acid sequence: CASSDGQGATLNTEAFF.

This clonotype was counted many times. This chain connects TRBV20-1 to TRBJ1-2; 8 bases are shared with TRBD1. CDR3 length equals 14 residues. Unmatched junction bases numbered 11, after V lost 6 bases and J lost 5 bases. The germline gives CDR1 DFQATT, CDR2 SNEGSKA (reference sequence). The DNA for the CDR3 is TGCAGTGCCGAGTTGACAGGGGTGCCTTATGGCTACACCTTC. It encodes CSAELTGVPYGYTF.

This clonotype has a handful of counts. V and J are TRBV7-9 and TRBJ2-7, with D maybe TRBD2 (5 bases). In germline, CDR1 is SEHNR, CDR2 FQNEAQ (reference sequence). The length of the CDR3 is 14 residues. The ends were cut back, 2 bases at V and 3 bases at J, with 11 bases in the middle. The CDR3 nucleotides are TGTGCCAGCAGCTTATCCGGGGTACTCTACGAGCAGTACTTC. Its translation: CASSLSGVLYEQYF.

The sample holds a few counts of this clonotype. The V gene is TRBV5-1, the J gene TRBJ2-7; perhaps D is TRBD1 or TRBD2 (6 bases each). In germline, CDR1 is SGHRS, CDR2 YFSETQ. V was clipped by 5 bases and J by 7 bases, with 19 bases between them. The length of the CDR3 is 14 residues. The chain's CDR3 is CASSDPGGAEEQYF. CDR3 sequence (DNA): TGCGCCAGCAGTGACCCCGGGGGCGCGGAAGAGCAGTACTTC.

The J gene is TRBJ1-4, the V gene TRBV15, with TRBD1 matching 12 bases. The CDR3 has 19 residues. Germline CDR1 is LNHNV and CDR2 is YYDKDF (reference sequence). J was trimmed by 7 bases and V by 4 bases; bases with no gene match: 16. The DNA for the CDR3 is TGTGCCACCAGCACCCTGGTAGGGACAGGGGGCTCGTCGCGTGAAAAACTGTTTTTT. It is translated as CATSTLVGTGGSSREKLFF.

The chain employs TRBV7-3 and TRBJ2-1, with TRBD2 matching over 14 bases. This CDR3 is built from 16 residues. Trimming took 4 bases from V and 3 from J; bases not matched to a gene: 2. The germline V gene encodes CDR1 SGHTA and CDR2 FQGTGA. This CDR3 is CASSSGTSGSYNEQFF. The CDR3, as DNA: TGTGCCAGCAGCTCCGGGACTAGCGGGAGCTACAATGAGCAGTTCTTC.

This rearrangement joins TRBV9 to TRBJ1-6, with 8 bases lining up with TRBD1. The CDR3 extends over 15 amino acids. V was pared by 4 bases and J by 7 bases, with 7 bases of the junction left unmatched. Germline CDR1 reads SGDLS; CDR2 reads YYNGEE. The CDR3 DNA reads TGTGCCAGCAGCCTGGGGACAGGTTTCAATTCACCCCTCCACTTT. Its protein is CASSLGTGFNSPLHF.

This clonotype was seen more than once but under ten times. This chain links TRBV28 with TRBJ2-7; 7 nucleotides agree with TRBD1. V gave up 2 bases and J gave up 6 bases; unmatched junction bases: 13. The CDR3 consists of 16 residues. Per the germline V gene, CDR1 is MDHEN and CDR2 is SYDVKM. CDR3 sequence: CASSLGLGQPRTEQYF. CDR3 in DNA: TGTGCCAGCAGTTTAGGTTTGGGACAGCCCCGAACCGAGCAGTACTTC.

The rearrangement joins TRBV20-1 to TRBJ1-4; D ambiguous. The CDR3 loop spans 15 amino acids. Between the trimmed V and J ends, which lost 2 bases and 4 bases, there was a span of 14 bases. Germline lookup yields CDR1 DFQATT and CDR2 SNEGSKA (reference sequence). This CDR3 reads CSARPRRFHNEKLFF. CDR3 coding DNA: TGCAGTGCTAGACCCCGGAGATTCCATAATGAAAAACTGTTTTTT.

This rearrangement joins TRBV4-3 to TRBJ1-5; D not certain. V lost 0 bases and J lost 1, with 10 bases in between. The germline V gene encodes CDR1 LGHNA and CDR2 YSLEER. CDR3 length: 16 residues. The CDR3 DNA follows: TGCGCCAGCAGCCAAGACGTCGGTAGAAGCAATCAGCCCCAGCATTTT. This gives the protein CASSQDVGRSNQPQHF.

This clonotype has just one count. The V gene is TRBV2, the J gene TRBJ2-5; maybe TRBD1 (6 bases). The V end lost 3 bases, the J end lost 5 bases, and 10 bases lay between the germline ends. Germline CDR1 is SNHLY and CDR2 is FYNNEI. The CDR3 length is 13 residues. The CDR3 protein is CASSEGARETQYF. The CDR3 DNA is TGTGCCAGCAGTGAGGGGGCACGGGAGACCCAGTACTTC.

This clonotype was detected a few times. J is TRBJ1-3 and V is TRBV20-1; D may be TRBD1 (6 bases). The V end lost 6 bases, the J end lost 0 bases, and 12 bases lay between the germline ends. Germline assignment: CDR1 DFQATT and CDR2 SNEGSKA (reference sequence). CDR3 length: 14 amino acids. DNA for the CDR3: TGCAGTGCACAAAGACAGGTCTCTGGAAACACCATATATTTT. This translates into CSAQRQVSGNTIYF.

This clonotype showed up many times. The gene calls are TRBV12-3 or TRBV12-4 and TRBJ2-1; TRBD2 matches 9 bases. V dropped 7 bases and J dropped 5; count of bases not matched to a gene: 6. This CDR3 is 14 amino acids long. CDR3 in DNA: TGTGCCAGCATCTGGGGACTAGCTGACAATGAGCAGTTCTTC. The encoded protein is CASIWGLADNEQFF.

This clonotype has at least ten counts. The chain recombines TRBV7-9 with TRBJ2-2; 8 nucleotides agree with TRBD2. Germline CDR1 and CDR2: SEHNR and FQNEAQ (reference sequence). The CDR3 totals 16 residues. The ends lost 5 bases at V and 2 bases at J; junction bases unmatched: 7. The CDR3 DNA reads TGTGCCAGCAGCGGAGTCGGGACTAGTAACACCGGGGAGCTGTTTTTT. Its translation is CASSGVGTSNTGELFF.

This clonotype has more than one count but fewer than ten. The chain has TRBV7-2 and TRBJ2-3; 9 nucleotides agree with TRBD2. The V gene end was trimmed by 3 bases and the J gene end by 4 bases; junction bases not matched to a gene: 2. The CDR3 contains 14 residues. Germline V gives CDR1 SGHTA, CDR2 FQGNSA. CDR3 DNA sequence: TGTGCCAGCAGCTTGGGACTAGCTCCAGATACGCAGTATTTT. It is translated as CASSLGLAPDTQYF.

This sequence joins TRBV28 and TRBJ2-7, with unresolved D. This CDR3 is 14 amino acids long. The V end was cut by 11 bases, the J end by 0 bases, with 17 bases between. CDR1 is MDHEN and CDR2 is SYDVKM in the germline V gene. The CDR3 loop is CASNGRIFSYEQYF. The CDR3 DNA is TGTGCCTCAAATGGGCGGATATTCTCCTACGAGCAGTACTTC.

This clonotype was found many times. CDR3 sequence (DNA): TGCAGCGTTGGACATAACGAGCAGTACTTC. Translating gives CSVGHNEQYF. The chain carries TRBV29-1 and TRBJ2-7; D remains ambiguous. Germline V gene data show CDR1 as SQVTM and CDR2 as ANQGSEA. Trimming cost V 4 bases and J 5 bases, with 6 bases left between them. The CDR3 covers 10 residues.

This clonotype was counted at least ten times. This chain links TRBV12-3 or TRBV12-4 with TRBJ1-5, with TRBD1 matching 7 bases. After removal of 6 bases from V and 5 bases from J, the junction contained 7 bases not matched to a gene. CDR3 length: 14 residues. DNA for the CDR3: TGTGCCAGCAGAAGGGACAGCGAATATCAGCCCCAGCATTTT. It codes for CASRRDSEYQPQHF.

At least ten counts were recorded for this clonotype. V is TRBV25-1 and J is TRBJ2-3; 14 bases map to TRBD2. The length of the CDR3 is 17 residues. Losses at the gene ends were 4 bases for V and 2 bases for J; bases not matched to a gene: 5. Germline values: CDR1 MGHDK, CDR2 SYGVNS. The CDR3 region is CASSGGTSGGSTDTQYF. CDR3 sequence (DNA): TGTGCCAGCAGTGGGGGGACTAGCGGGGGATCCACAGATACGCAGTATTTT.

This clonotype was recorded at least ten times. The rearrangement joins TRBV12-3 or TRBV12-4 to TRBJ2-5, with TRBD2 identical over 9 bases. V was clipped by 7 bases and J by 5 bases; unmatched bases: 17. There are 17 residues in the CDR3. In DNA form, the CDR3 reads TGTGCCAGCACCGTAGCGCCTAGCGGGAAAGTAGATGAGACCCAGTACTTC. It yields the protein CASTVAPSGKVDETQYF.

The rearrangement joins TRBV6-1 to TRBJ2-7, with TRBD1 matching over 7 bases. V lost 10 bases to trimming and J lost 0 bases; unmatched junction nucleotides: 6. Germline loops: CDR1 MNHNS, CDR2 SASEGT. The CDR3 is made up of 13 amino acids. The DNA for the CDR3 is TGTGCCACCGAACGGACAGGCTCCTACGAGCAGTACTTC. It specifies CATERTGSYEQYF.

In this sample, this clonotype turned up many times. CDR3 amino acids: CASSRLAFYNEQFF. DNA for the CDR3: TGTGCCAGCAGTCGACTCGCATTCTACAATGAGCAGTTCTTC. This chain joins TRBV28 and TRBJ2-1; D not resolved. The CDR3 has 14 amino acids. V was trimmed by 5 bases and J by 3 bases, leaving 11 bases between them. Germline values: CDR1 MDHEN, CDR2 SYDVKM.

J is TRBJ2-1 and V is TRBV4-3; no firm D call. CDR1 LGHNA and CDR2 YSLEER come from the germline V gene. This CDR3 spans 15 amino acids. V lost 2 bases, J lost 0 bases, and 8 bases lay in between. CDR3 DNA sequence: TGCGCCAGCAGCCAAACTATCACCTCCTACAATGAGCAGTTCTTC. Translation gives CASSQTITSYNEQFF.

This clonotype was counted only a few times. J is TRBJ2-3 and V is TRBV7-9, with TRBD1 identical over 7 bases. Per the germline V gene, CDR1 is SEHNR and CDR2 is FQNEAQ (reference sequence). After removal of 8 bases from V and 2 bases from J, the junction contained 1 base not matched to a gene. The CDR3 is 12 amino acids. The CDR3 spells CASQGDTDTQYF. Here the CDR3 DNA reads TGTGCCAGCCAGGGGGACACAGATACGCAGTATTTT.

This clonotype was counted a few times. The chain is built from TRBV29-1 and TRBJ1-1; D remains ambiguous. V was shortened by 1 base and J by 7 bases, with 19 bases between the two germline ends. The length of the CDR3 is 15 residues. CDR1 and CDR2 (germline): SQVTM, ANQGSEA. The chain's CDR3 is CSVEAGLRRDSEAFF. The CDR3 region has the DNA TGCAGCGTTGAAGCAGGTCTAAGAAGGGATAGTGAAGCTTTCTTT.

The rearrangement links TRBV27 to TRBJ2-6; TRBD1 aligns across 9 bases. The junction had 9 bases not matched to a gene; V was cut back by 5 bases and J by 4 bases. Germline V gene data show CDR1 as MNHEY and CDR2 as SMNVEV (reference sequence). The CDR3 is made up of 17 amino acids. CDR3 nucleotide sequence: TGTGCCAGCAGTACCTCGGACAGGGGAGCAGGGGCCAACGTCCTGACTTTC. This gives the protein CASSTSDRGAGANVLTF.

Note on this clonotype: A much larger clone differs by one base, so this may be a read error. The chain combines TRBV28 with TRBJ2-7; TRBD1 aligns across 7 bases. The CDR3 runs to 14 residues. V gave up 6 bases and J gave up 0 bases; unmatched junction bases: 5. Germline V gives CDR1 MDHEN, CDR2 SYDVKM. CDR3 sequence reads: CASRTGTDSYEQYF. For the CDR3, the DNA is TGTGCCAGCAGAACCGGGACAGACTCCTACGAGCAGTACTTC. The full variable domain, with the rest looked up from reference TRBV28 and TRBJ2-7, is DVKVTQSSRYLVKRTGEKVFLECVQDMDHENMFWYRQDPGLGLRLIYFSYDVKMKEKGDIPEGYSVSREKKERFSLILESASTNQTSMYLCASRTGTDSYEQYFGPGTRLTVT.

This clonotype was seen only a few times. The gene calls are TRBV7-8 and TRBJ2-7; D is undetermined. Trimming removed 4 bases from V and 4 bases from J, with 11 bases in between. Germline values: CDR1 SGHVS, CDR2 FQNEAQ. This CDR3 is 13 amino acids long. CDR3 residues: CASSSLPQYEQYF. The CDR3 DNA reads TGTGCCAGCAGCTCCTTACCTCAGTACGAGCAGTACTTC.

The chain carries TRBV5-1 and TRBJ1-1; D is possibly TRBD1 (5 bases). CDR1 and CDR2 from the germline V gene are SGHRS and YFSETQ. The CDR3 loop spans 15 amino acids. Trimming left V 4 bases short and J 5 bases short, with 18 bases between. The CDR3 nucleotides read TGCGCCAGCAGCCTTCAGACAGACCTCACGACTGAAGCTTTCTTT. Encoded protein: CASSLQTDLTTEAFF.

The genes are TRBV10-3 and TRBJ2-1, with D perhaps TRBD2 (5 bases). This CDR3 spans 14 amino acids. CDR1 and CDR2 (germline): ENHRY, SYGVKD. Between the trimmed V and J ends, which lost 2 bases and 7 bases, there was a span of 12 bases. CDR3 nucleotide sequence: TGTGCCATCAGTGAGACTAGTTTGGGAAATGAGCAGTTCTTC. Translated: CAISETSLGNEQFF.